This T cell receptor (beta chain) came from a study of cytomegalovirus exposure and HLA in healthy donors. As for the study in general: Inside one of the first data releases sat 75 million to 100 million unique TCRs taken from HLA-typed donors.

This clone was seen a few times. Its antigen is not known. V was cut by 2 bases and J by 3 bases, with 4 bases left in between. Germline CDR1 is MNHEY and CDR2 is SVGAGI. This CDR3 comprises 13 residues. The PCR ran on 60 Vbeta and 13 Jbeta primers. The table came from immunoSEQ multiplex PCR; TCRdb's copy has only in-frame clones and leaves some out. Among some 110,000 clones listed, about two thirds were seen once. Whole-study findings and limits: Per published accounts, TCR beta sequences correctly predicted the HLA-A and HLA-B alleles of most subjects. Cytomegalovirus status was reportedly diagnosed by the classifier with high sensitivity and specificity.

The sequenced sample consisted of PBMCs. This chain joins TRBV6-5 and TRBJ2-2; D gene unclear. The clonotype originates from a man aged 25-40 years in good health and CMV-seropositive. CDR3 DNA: TGTGCCAGCAGTTACGAGGACACCGGGGAGCTGTTTTTT. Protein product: CASSYEDTGELFF.